This record concerns one TCR beta chain sequence. As yet, its antigen is unknown. Trimming left V 5 bases short and J 0 bases short, with 7 bases between. The CDR3 consists of 13 residues. Germline CDR1 SGHTA, CDR2 FQGTGA. These data originate in a study of cytomegalovirus exposure and HLA in healthy donors. Study-level results: In vitro, three CMV-associated chains proved specific for CMV antigens.

A multiplex PCR was run with 60 Vbeta primers and 13 Jbeta primers. Sequencing used immunoSEQ multiplex PCR; TCRdb keeps in-frame clones, though not all of them. The repertoire includes approximately 180,000 clones, 84% of them detected once, and 4% to 6% sits in the top ten. The sequence was collected from a girl aged 10 to 17 in good health and CMV-seropositive. The genes are TRBV7-3 and TRBJ1-1; no clear D gene. Sequenced: PBMCs. The CDR3 region has the DNA TGTGCCAGCAGCAAAAATATGAACACTGAAGCTTTCTTT. Protein sequence: CASSKNMNTEAFF.